This entry lists 13 T cell receptor beta chains sequenced from one sample in a study of tumor-infiltrating lymphocytes in primary liver carcinoma. RNA was extracted from whole blood without cell sorting, alongside germline DNA. Using a constant-region primer together with ProtoScript II reverse transcriptase, TCR beta cDNA was made from about 500 ng of total RNA. It was through three nested multiplex PCR rounds of slightly modified ARM-PCR that TCR beta libraries arose. Use of TRBV1-TRBV30 forward primers with a C-beta reverse primer characterized the first two PCR rounds, which lasted roughly 9 cycles each. Each CDR3 protein is one row after TCRdb ran MiXCR on the multiplex PCR reads. The sample yields approximately 300,000 distinct CDR3 sequences, 55% to 65% seen once. The sequenced sample consisted of peripheral blood. The origin of the receptors is a man between 35 and 55 years old with primary liver carcinoma and hepatitis B virus infection.

This clonotype was recorded many times. The chain uses TRBV5-6 and TRBJ2-7, with 7 bases fitting TRBD2. V was clipped by 7 bases and J by 3 bases; unmatched bases: 7. CDR3 length equals 13 residues. In germline, CDR1 is SGHDT, CDR2 YYEEEE. CDR3 nucleotides: TGTGCCAGCGGGAGGGACGGTTACTACGAGCAGTACTTC. Protein sequence: CASGRDGYYEQYF. The full variable domain, with the rest looked up from reference TRBV5-6 and TRBJ2-7, is DAGVTQSPTHLIKTRGQQVTLRCSPKSGHDTVSWYQQALGQGPQFIFQYYEEEERQRGNFPDRFSGHQFPNYSSELNVNALLLGDSALYLCASGRDGYYEQYFGPGTRLTVT.

The table lists this clonotype with many counts. This sequence joins TRBV12-3 or TRBV12-4 and TRBJ2-1; D might be TRBD2 (6 bases). The CDR3 runs 11 residues. The V end was cut by 5 bases, the J end by 10 bases, with 9 bases between. The CDR3 region has the DNA TGTGCCAGCAGTGGAGGGGACGAGCAGTTCTTC. Its protein is CASSGGDEQFF.

About this clonotype: Without the conserved terminal phenylalanine or tryptophan, this CDR3 likely stems from a read error. The V gene is TRBV4-1, the J gene TRBJ2-7, with 8 nucleotides matching TRBD2. The CDR3 length is 15 residues. V gave up 1 base and J gave up 7 bases; unmatched junction bases: 9. Germline CDR1 is MGHRA and CDR2 is YSYEKL. The CDR3 DNA follows: TGCGCCAGCAGCCAAGTCGGACTAGCTGGAGAAGAGCAGTACTCC. Translated: CASSQVGLAGEEQYS.

The CDR3 is CASSLLWQHEQYF. CDR3 coding DNA: TGTGCCAGCAGCTTACTTTGGCAGCACGAGCAGTACTTC. The chain couples TRBV7-9 to TRBJ2-7; no clear D gene. Germline CDR1 SEHNR, CDR2 FQNEAQ (reference sequence). The length of the CDR3 is 13 residues. Trimming shortened V by 2 bases and J by 5 bases, and 10 bases separated the two germline ends.

This clonotype was seen more than once but under ten times. The chain couples TRBV12-5 to TRBJ2-1; D perhaps matches TRBD2 (5 bases). The CDR3 has 15 amino acids. V was clipped by 3 bases and J by 8 bases, with 17 bases between them. Germline CDR1 and CDR2: LGHNT and FRNRAP. The CDR3 DNA is TGTGCTAGTGGTTTCCTGGAACTAGGAGGCGATGAGCAGTTCTTC. This codes for CASGFLELGGDEQFF.

With respect to this clonotype: A much more abundant neighbour one base away suggests this may be a read error. The chain is built from TRBV6-5 and TRBJ2-3, with 9 positions matching TRBD2. CDR3 size: 14 residues. Germline V lookup: CDR1 MNHEY, CDR2 SVGAGI. The CDR3 is CASSISGSGDTQNF. CDR3 DNA sequence: TGTGCCAGCAGTATTAGCGGGAGTGGTGATACGCAGAATTTT.

This clonotype was seen once. One end of the junction varies from germline; a read error may be responsible. V and J are TRBV14 and TRBJ2-1; 11 nucleotides agree with TRBD2. This CDR3 comprises 16 residues. CDR1 SGHDN and CDR2 FVKESK come from the germline V gene. The CDR3 region is CASSPPTSGGYNEQFF. The CDR3 DNA reads as TGTGCTAGCAGCCCCCCCACTAGCGGGGGTTACAATGAGCAGTTCTTC.

Concerning this clonotype: A read error may be the cause here, since a much bigger clone is one base away. This sequence joins TRBV12-3 or TRBV12-4 and TRBJ2-2, with TRBD2 as a possible D gene (6 bases). CDR3 length: 14 residues. The CDR3 DNA is TGTACCAGCATCGGGACCCGGGGGTCCGGGGAGCTGTTTTTT. It encodes CTSIGTRGSGELFF.

Points on this clonotype: One end of the junction is discordant with germline, which a read error may explain. The chain employs TRBV4-3 and TRBJ1-1; no clear D. This CDR3 region has 15 residues. The germline gives CDR1 LGHNA, CDR2 YSLEER. This chain's CDR3 is CASSQDPSRNTEAFF. CDR3 bases: TGCGCAAGCAGCCAAGATCCCTCTAGAAACACTGAAGCTTTCTTT.

V gene TRBV4-2 combines with J gene TRBJ2-5; no clear D. Germline assignment: CDR1 LGHNA and CDR2 YNFKEQ. There are 17 residues in the CDR3. Between the trimmed V and J ends, which lost 1 base and 2 bases, there was a span of 17 bases. The CDR3 DNA reads as TGTGCCAGCAGCCAAGTGCCTCATGTGCAGGCTCAAGAGACCCAGTACTTC. It is translated as CASSQVPHVQAQETQYF.

A note on this clonotype: A much larger clone is a single base away; this may be a read error. In this CDR3 the conserved last residue, phenylalanine or tryptophan, is missing, so a read error is likely. The chain couples TRBV12-3 or TRBV12-4 to TRBJ2-1, with TRBD2 matching over 13 bases. The ends lost 6 bases at V and 13 bases at J; junction bases unmatched: 3. There are 12 residues in the CDR3. CDR3 sequence (DNA): TGTGCCAGCAGCGGACTAGCGGGAGTTCAGTTCGTC. It yields the protein CASSGLAGVQFV.

V and J are TRBV6-1 and TRBJ1-2, with 7 bases aligning to TRBD1. Germline V gives CDR1 MNHNS, CDR2 SASEGT. The CDR3 sequence is 14 residues long. The V gene end was trimmed by 11 bases and the J gene end by 3 bases; junction bases not matched to a gene: 12. The CDR3 region has the DNA TGTGCCTCTAAGAGAAGGGGGCGCGACTATGGCTACACCTTC. Its protein is CASKRRGRDYGYTF.

Worth noting for this clonotype: This clone may be a read error of a much larger clone one base away. This chain links TRBV10-3 with TRBJ2-5; D not certain. The germline gives CDR1 ENHRY, CDR2 SYGVKD. The CDR3 spans 13 residues. The CDR3 DNA sequence: TGTGCCATCAGTGTGAACAGACAAGAGACCCAGAACTTC. Residues: CAISVNRQETQNF.